Below, 26 T cell receptor beta chains from the same sample are listed, as sequenced in a study of T cells in Graves' hyperthyroidism and ophthalmopathy. The source material, RNA transcripts, was used to amplify TCR beta CDR3 regions. HTBI primers were employed in a first-round RT-PCR of the TCR CDR3. TCRdb independently ran MiXCR on the multiplex PCR reads; one entry per CDR3 protein. The sample consists of about 260,000 distinct CDR3 sequences, 20% to 30% of them appearing once. Sequenced input: blood. The receptor set was obtained from a man aged 40-49 years with Graves' hyperthyroidism that later progressed to Graves' ophthalmopathy.

This clonotype was observed many times. V gene TRBV6-5 combines with J gene TRBJ1-2; D may be TRBD1 (5 bases). The germline CDR1 and CDR2 sequences are MNHEY and SVGAGI. This CDR3 comprises 14 residues. The V and J ends lost 2 bases and 4 bases respectively, with 11 bases between them. The CDR3 coding sequence is TGTGCCAGCAGTTACGAACGGGACGGCTATGGCTACACCTTC. This encodes CASSYERDGYGYTF.

This clonotype was found many times. The rearrangement links TRBV10-1 to TRBJ1-1; no reliable D call. Trimming took off 0 bases at V and 5 bases at J, with 10 bases between the two ends. The germline CDR1 and CDR2 sequences are WNHNN and SYGVQD (reference sequence). The CDR3 loop spans 14 amino acids. This CDR3 reads CASSESPRGTEAFF. The CDR3 nucleotides are TGCGCCAGCAGTGAGTCGCCCCGGGGAACTGAAGCTTTCTTT.

This clonotype was seen ten or more times. The chain recombines TRBV5-6 with TRBJ2-7; D not resolved. The V end lost 0 bases, the J end lost 5 bases, and 12 bases lay between the germline ends. Looked up from germline, CDR1 is SGHDT and CDR2 is YYEEEE. The CDR3 runs 14 residues. CDR3 in amino acids: CASSLVSVGHEQYF. CDR3 coding DNA: TGTGCCAGCAGCTTGGTCTCGGTCGGCCACGAGCAGTACTTC.

The chain uses TRBV18 and TRBJ1-5; D remains unclear. The germline V gene has CDR1 KGHSH and CDR2 LQKENI. Trimming stripped 4 bases from V and 0 bases from J, with 7 bases between. This CDR3 has 14 amino acids. The CDR3 region is CASSRINSNQPQHF. DNA for the CDR3: TGTGCCAGCTCACGGATAAATAGCAATCAGCCCCAGCATTTT.

This clonotype was seen repeatedly, ten times or more. The chain employs TRBV29-1 and TRBJ2-7, with a tentative D call TRBD1 (6 bases). Germline-derived CDR1 and CDR2 are SQVTM and ANQGSEA. The ends were cut back, 1 base at V and 7 bases at J, with 14 bases in the middle. The CDR3 runs to 13 residues. CDR3 nucleotides: TGCAGCGTTGAAGTGGATGTCAGGGGTGAGCAGTACTTC. It specifies CSVEVDVRGEQYF.

This clonotype appeared many times. The CDR3 sequence: CATSPGNQPQHF. The CDR3 DNA reads TGTGCCACCTCGCCCGGGAATCAGCCCCAGCATTTT. V is TRBV12-3 or TRBV12-4 and J is TRBJ1-5; D call uncertain. Between the trimmed V and J ends, which lost 10 bases and 4 bases, there was a span of 11 bases. The CDR3 runs to 12 residues.

The V and J genes are TRBV27 and TRBJ2-7; 8 nucleotides line up with TRBD2. The germline V gene has CDR1 MNHEY and CDR2 SMNVEV (reference sequence). The CDR3 contains 16 residues. J was trimmed by 7 bases and V by 5 bases; bases with no gene match: 16. The CDR3 nucleotides are TGTGCCAGCAGTCAGCAACTAGCGGACCTCTATCGGGAGCAGTACTTC. This gives the protein CASSQQLADLYREQYF.

A word on this clonotype: An end of the junction differs from the germline gene, which may be a read error. The V call is TRBV6-2 or TRBV6-3, the J call TRBJ1-1, with D possibly matching TRBD1 (5 bases). The CDR3 covers 13 residues. Germline lookup yields CDR1 MNHEY and CDR2 SVGEGT. This CDR3 is CASSDRDFSEAFF. CDR3 DNA: TGCGCCAGCAGTGACCGGGACTTTTCTGAAGCTTTCTTT.

In its sample, this clonotype was seen a few times. The CDR3, as DNA: TGCGCCAGCAGCTTCGGGGGGCTCGTCACTGAAGCTTTCTTT. Residues: CASSFGGLVTEAFF. This sequence joins TRBV5-1 and TRBJ1-1, with D possibly TRBD1 on 6 matching bases. CDR1 and CDR2 (germline): SGHRS, YFSETQ. Trimming pared 2 bases from V and 4 bases from J, leaving 12 bases between. The CDR3 runs 14 residues.

The table lists this clonotype with many counts. This chain links TRBV30 with TRBJ2-2; either TRBD1 or TRBD2 may fit D (5 bases each). The CDR3 runs to 14 residues. In germline, CDR1 is GTSNPN, CDR2 SVGIG (reference sequence). Trimming took off 6 bases at V and 6 bases at J, with 17 bases between the two ends. CDR3 bases: TGTGCCTGTACTGTCGGGGCCAGGGCCGGGGAGCTGTTTTTT. It yields the protein CACTVGARAGELFF.

The V gene is TRBV28, the J gene TRBJ2-5; the match to TRBD1 covers 8 bases. The trim removed 5 bases at V and 0 bases at J, leaving 8 bases unmatched. The CDR3 extends over 16 amino acids. The germline V gene has CDR1 MDHEN and CDR2 SYDVKM. CDR3 sequence (DNA): TGTGCCAGCAGTCTGGACAGGGCCAGGTACCAAGAGACCCAGTACTTC. Protein: CASSLDRARYQETQYF.

There are a few counts of this clonotype. This chain connects TRBV3-1 to TRBJ2-7; no clear D. Trimming stripped 1 base from V and 2 bases from J, with 9 bases between. Germline V lookup: CDR1 LGHDT, CDR2 YNNKEL (reference sequence). The CDR3 loop spans 14 amino acids. This chain's CDR3 is CASSQVSLTYEQYF. DNA for the CDR3: TGTGCCAGCAGCCAAGTTTCTCTAACCTACGAGCAGTACTTC.

This clonotype was seen repeatedly, ten times or more. The gene calls are TRBV6-5 and TRBJ1-2, with no clear D. This CDR3 spans 14 amino acids. Germline CDR1 MNHEY, CDR2 SVGAGI. V lost 0 bases and J lost 6, with 11 bases in between. CDR3 sequence: CASSYSDIIDGYTF. Here the CDR3 DNA reads TGTGCCAGCAGTTACTCAGATATAATAGATGGCTACACCTTC.

This clonotype has just a few counts. The chain recombines TRBV4-1 with TRBJ1-3; possible D gene TRBD1, 5 bases. Germline V gene sequence: CDR1 MGHRA, CDR2 YSYEKL. Trimming removed 0 bases at V and 2 bases at J, with 11 bases between. The CDR3 contains 16 residues. The CDR3, as DNA: TGCGCCAGCAGCCAAGAAGGGACCGGGACTGGAAACACCATATATTTT. Translating gives CASSQEGTGTGNTIYF.

This chain uses TRBV7-2 with TRBJ2-6; D is uncertain. Trimming pared 5 bases from V and 12 bases from J, leaving 8 bases between. The V gene's germline CDR1 is SGHTA and CDR2 FQGNSA. The CDR3 has 11 amino acids. The CDR3 nucleotides are TGTGCCAGCAGCCCCGGTACCGTCCTGACTTTC. This gives the protein CASSPGTVLTF.

Notes on this clonotype: Its ends do not fully match the called genes, so a read error is possible. V and J are TRBV5-1 and TRBJ2-7; 9 bases are a match to TRBD2. This CDR3 is built from 17 residues. Germline-derived CDR1 and CDR2 are SGHRS and YFSETQ. The CDR3 DNA reads as TGCGCCAGCGGCTTGCTTCCTCGGACTAGCGTCTCCTACGAGCAGTACTTC. Protein: CASGLLPRTSVSYEQYF.

At least ten counts were recorded for this clonotype. The chain couples TRBV24-1 to TRBJ2-7, with D possibly TRBD1 on 5 matching bases. V dropped 8 bases and J dropped 7 bases, with 17 bases sitting between them. CDR3 length: 13 amino acids. Germline CDR1 is KGHDR and CDR2 is SFDVKD. CDR3 coding DNA: TGTGCCACCACCGACAGAGTGGACGGAGAGCAGTACTTC. The encoded protein is CATTDRVDGEQYF.

This clonotype was counted at least ten times. Mismatch with germline at one junction end may stem from a read error. The V gene is TRBV12-3 or TRBV12-4, the J gene TRBJ2-5; TRBD2 matches at 7 bases. The CDR3 loop spans 13 amino acids. The CDR3 sequence: CAGSYGRSETQYF. CDR3 nucleotides: TGTGCCGGCAGTTACGGGAGGTCAGAGACCCAGTACTTC.

A remark on this clonotype: One end of the junction varies from germline; a read error may be responsible. The chain recombines TRBV2 with TRBJ1-2; 10 nucleotides agree with TRBD1. The germline V gene encodes CDR1 SNHLY and CDR2 FYNNEI. The CDR3 totals 15 residues. The CDR3 is CASSEEGQGSYGYTF. CDR3 nucleotides: TGTGCCAGCAGCGAAGAGGGACAGGGGTCCTATGGCTACACCTTC.

This clonotype was seen many times. At one boundary the junction diverges from the germline segment, which might be a read error. The V gene is TRBV19, the J gene TRBJ2-7, with unresolved D. Germline V gives CDR1 LNHDA, CDR2 SQIVND (reference sequence). This CDR3 region has 11 residues. CDR3 nucleotide sequence: TGTGCCACCGGCCAATACTACGGGCAGTACTTC. As protein: CATGQYYGQYF.

There are many counts of this clonotype. V usage is TRBV19 and J usage is TRBJ2-7; 8 bases line up with TRBD1. This CDR3 comprises 18 residues. CDR1 and CDR2 from the germline V gene are LNHDA and SQIVND (reference sequence). The ends lost 2 bases at V and 1 base at J; junction bases unmatched: 13. CDR3 in amino acids: CASSISSLSGQESYEQYF. As DNA, the CDR3 is TGTGCCAGTAGTATATCTTCCCTATCGGGACAGGAATCCTACGAGCAGTACTTC.

Ten or more counts support this clonotype. This rearrangement joins TRBV7-9 to TRBJ2-7; TRBD1 matches at 7 bases. Looked up from germline, CDR1 is SEHNR and CDR2 is FQNEAQ (reference sequence). Trimming cost V 5 bases and J 3 bases; bases outside gene matches: 10. CDR3 length: 15 amino acids. The CDR3 sequence: CASSPPGGGLYEQYF. The CDR3 coding sequence is TGTGCCAGCAGCCCACCAGGGGGTGGTCTCTACGAGCAGTACTTC.

The chain recombines TRBV20-1 with TRBJ2-7; D is tentatively TRBD1 or TRBD2 (5 bases each). CDR3 length: 13 amino acids. Trimming pared 5 bases from V and 1 base from J, leaving 12 bases between. Per germline, CDR1 DFQATT and CDR2 SNEGSKA (reference sequence). CDR3 sequence: CSADLGESYEQYF. The CDR3 DNA reads TGCAGTGCTGACTTGGGGGAGTCCTACGAGCAGTACTTC.

This clonotype was observed at least ten times. The J gene is TRBJ1-2, the V gene TRBV29-1; D is uncertain. CDR1 and CDR2 (germline): SQVTM, ANQGSEA. CDR3 size: 12 residues. V lost 4 bases, J lost 3 bases, and 9 bases lay in between. Written as DNA, the CDR3 is TGCAGCGTTGGGCAGAGTGACTATGGCTACACCTTC. The encoded protein is CSVGQSDYGYTF.

The rearrangement uses TRBV20-1 and TRBJ1-1, with a tentative D call TRBD1 (6 bases). The CDR3 covers 14 residues. CDR1 and CDR2 from the germline V gene are DFQATT and SNEGSKA (reference sequence). With 2 bases removed from V and 0 bases from J, the gap between germline ends came to 10 bases. CDR3 protein: CSARKGQMNTEAFF. In DNA form, the CDR3 reads TGCAGTGCTAGAAAAGGACAGATGAACACTGAAGCTTTCTTT.

Details on this clonotype: This may arise from a read error, as a much more abundant clone is one base away. The conserved closing phenylalanine or tryptophan is absent in this CDR3, likely reflecting a read error. The chain uses TRBV14 and TRBJ1-1; D gene unclear. Germline V gives CDR1 SGHDN, CDR2 FVKESK. The CDR3 totals 13 residues. V lost 0 bases, J lost 9 bases, and 11 bases lay in between. The CDR3 DNA reads as TGTGCCAGCAGCCAAGATGTACCCGGTAAAGCTTTCCTT. Translating it yields CASSQDVPGKAFL.